The next 14 T cell receptor beta chains were all read from a single sample in a study of cytomegalovirus exposure and HLA in healthy donors. The PCR employed 60 Vbeta primers together with 13 Jbeta primers. The repertoire was sequenced with immunoSEQ multiplex PCR; TCRdb's copy has only in-frame clones and lacks some. The table shows 220,000 or so clones, with more than 65% occurring only once. The sequenced material came from PBMCs. The receptors were gathered from a woman aged 25 to 39 in good health and CMV-seronegative.

This chain joins TRBV18 and TRBJ1-1, with D possibly matching TRBD1 (6 bases). Germline CDR1 KGHSH, CDR2 LQKENI. V was pared by 3 bases and J by 7 bases, with 18 bases between. This CDR3 contains 15 residues. The CDR3 nucleotides are TGTGCCAGCTCACCCTATAGGACAGAAACACTTGAAGCTTTCTTT. Protein: CASSPYRTETLEAFF.

The chain employs TRBV7-9 and TRBJ1-1; 8 positions match TRBD1. The CDR3 runs to 15 residues. Germline trimming cut 5 bases from V and 0 bases from J; bases unmatched to any gene: 5. Germline CDR1 and CDR2: SEHNR and FQNEAQ (reference sequence). CDR3 amino acids: CASSLDRVMNTEAFF. CDR3 nucleotides: TGTGCCAGCAGCCTGGACAGGGTCATGAACACTGAAGCTTTCTTT.

The chain links TRBV2 to TRBJ1-4; 7 bases align to TRBD1. V trimming: 6 bases; J trimming: 8 bases; junction bases outside the gene matches: 9. CDR1 SNHLY and CDR2 FYNNEI come from the germline V gene. The CDR3 runs 14 residues. CDR3 sequence (DNA): TGTGCCAGCAGCCAGGGGGTGAGGGGAGAAAAACTGTTTTTT. It codes for CASSQGVRGEKLFF.

As to this clone: The sample holds other DNA sequences that translate to the same CDR3. The chain combines TRBV7-9 with TRBJ1-2, with 7 nucleotides matching TRBD1. The ends lost 5 bases at V and 5 bases at J; junction bases unmatched: 11. CDR3 size: 15 residues. In germline, CDR1 is SEHNR, CDR2 FQNEAQ (reference sequence). CDR3 in amino acids: CASSLLGQQTYGYTF. In DNA, the CDR3 is TGTGCCAGCAGCCTATTGGGACAGCAAACATATGGCTACACCTTC. The whole variable domain, filled in from reference TRBV7-9 and TRBJ1-2, reads DTGVSQNPRHKITKRGQNVTFRCDPISEHNRLYWYRQTLGQGPEFLTYFQNEAQLEKSRLLSDRFSAERPKGSFSTLEIQRTEQGDSAMYLCASSLLGQQTYGYTFGSGTRLTVV.

The genes are TRBV5-5 and TRBJ2-7; TRBD1 aligns across 9 bases. The J segment lost 5 bases and the V segment lost 2 bases, leaving 5 bases of the junction unmatched. This CDR3 comprises 14 residues. Germline V gene sequence: CDR1 SGHKS, CDR2 YYEKEE (reference sequence). CDR3 protein: CASSFDRGNDEQYF. The CDR3, as DNA: TGTGCCAGCAGCTTCGACAGGGGGAATGACGAGCAGTACTTC.

This clone occurred once. This CDR3 is CSVADSLSNTEAFF. The CDR3 DNA reads as TGCAGCGTTGCGGACAGCTTATCGAACACTGAAGCTTTCTTT. The rearrangement uses TRBV29-1 and TRBJ1-1; TRBD1 might be the D (6 bases). This CDR3 has 14 residues. V was clipped by 4 bases and J by 1 base, with 13 bases between them. Germline V gene sequence: CDR1 SQVTM, CDR2 ANQGSEA.

This clone was seen more than once but under ten times. This chain uses TRBV4-1 with TRBJ1-1, with D maybe TRBD1 (6 bases). This CDR3 comprises 15 residues. Looked up from germline, CDR1 is MGHRA and CDR2 is YSYEKL. V was shortened by 0 bases and J by 5 bases, with 13 bases between the two germline ends. CDR3 in DNA: TGCGCCAGCAGCCAAGATCCAGGGGAGAGGACTGAAGCTTTCTTT. Protein sequence: CASSQDPGERTEAFF.

This chain joins TRBV18 and TRBJ1-1; the D gene is possibly TRBD1 (5 bases). Germline lookup yields CDR1 KGHSH and CDR2 LQKENI. CDR3 length equals 15 residues. The V end lost 6 bases, the J end lost 0 bases, and 14 bases lay between the germline ends. The CDR3 spells CASSGTTAMNTEAFF. DNA of the CDR3: TGTGCCAGCTCGGGCACGACAGCCATGAACACTGAAGCTTTCTTT.

The chain joins TRBV2 to TRBJ2-3; 9 bases align to TRBD2. The length of the CDR3 is 16 residues. V was clipped by 1 base and J by 4 bases; unmatched bases: 6. Per germline, CDR1 SNHLY and CDR2 FYNNEI. DNA for the CDR3: TGTGCCAGCAGTGAAGGCCTAGCGGGGTTCGCAGATACGCAGTATTTT. Its protein product is CASSEGLAGFADTQYF.

The chain joins TRBV15 to TRBJ2-7, with 8 bases lining up with TRBD1. With V trimmed by 2 bases and J by 0 bases, 3 bases remained unmatched. Germline V gene sequence: CDR1 LNHNV, CDR2 YYDKDF (reference sequence). The CDR3 runs to 15 residues. The DNA for the CDR3 is TGTGCCACCAGCAGACACAGGGGGTCCTCCTACGAGCAGTACTTC. Its translation is CATSRHRGSSYEQYF.

This clone was observed a few times. J is TRBJ2-7 and V is TRBV30, with 7 bases fitting TRBD1. The trim removed 8 bases at V and 2 bases at J, leaving 6 bases unmatched. The V gene's germline CDR1 is GTSNPN and CDR2 SVGIG (reference sequence). The CDR3 contains 12 residues. In DNA form, the CDR3 reads TGTGCCGGAACTACAGGGGCCTACGAGCAGTACTTC. Its translation: CAGTTGAYEQYF. The full variable domain, with the rest looked up from reference TRBV30 and TRBJ2-7, is SQTIHQWPATLVQPVGSPLSLECTVEGTSNPNLYWYRQAAGRGLQLLFYSVGIGQISSEVPQNLSASRPQDRQFILSSKKLLLSDSGFYLCAGTTGAYEQYFGPGTRLTVT.

The chain carries TRBV5-6 and TRBJ2-1; 8 bases line up with TRBD2. The CDR3 runs 16 residues. The V gene end was trimmed by 3 bases and the J gene end by 8 bases; junction bases not matched to a gene: 13. CDR1 is SGHDT, CDR2 YYEEEE, per germline. The CDR3 nucleotides are TGTGCCAGCAGCTCGCCGGCGGGAGGTAATTTCGATGAGCAGTTCTTC. Protein product: CASSSPAGGNFDEQFF.

The genes are TRBV4-1 and TRBJ2-2, with D possibly matching TRBD2 (7 bases). V lost 0 bases, J lost 5 bases, and 16 bases lay in between. The CDR3 extends over 17 amino acids. From germline, CDR1 is MGHRA and CDR2 YSYEKL. The CDR3 here is CASSQDRWEGETGELFF. The CDR3, as DNA: TGCGCCAGCAGCCAAGATAGGTGGGAGGGGGAAACCGGGGAGCTGTTTTTT.

V gene TRBV27 combines with J gene TRBJ2-1; 8 bases line up with TRBD2. With 11 bases clipped from V and 2 bases from J, the junction kept 8 bases outside the gene matches. The V gene's germline CDR1 is MNHEY and CDR2 SMNVEV (reference sequence). The CDR3 consists of 14 residues. The CDR3 DNA reads TGTGCCTCCGCGGCAGCGGGAGCCTACAATGAGCAGTTCTTC. Protein product: CASAAAGAYNEQFF.